This T cell receptor beta chain came from a study of T cell clones after liver transplantation. Background on the study: Post-transplant blood was tracked for graft-donor-reactive T cell clones identified in a pre-transplant mixed lymphocyte reaction. Overall study findings and caveats: In two subjects, few donor cells limited the measurable donor-reactive repertoire.

Per germline, CDR1 SQVTM and CDR2 ANQGSEA. Trimming stripped 7 bases from V and 3 bases from J, with 12 bases between. The CDR3 runs 12 residues. Generated by immunoSEQ multiplex PCR, the TCRdb table keeps only in-frame clones and is missing some. The sample carries some 60,000 clones, approximately 70% recorded once. Regarding this clone: Its specificity is unknown.

The sample was CD4+ T cells from blood, taken at the approximately 16-month timepoint. This chain links TRBV29-1 with TRBJ1-1, with no clear D. The TCR was taken from a human patient who received a liver transplant. Part of the T cells may come from the graft donor. This CDR3 reads CSARVWDTEAFF. The CDR3 DNA follows: TGCAGCGCCCGGGTGTGGGACACTGAAGCTTTCTTT.